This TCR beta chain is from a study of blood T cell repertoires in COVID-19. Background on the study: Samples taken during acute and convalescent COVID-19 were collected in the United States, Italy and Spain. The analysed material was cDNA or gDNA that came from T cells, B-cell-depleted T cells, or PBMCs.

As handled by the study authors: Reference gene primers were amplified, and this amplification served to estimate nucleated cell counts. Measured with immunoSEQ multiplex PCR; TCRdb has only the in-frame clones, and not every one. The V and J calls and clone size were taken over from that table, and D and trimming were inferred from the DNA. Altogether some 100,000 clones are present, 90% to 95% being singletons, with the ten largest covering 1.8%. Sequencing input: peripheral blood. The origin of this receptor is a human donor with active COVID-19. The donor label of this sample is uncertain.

CDR3 bases: TGTGCCAGCAGCTCTAGCGGGGGGGTCACAGATACGCAGTATTTT. Amino acid sequence: CASSSSGGVTDTQYF. The chain joins TRBV7-8 to TRBJ2-3; the match to TRBD2 covers 12 bases. From germline, CDR1 is SGHVS and CDR2 FQNEAQ. V was clipped by 4 bases and J by 2 bases; unmatched bases: 1. This CDR3 has 15 amino acids.